This TCR beta chain came from a study of identical twins. The study's findings and limits: Within twin pairs, the out-of-frame alpha sequences they shared showed excess low generation probability. The more abundant beta clonotypes in cord blood had fewer insertions, and memory repertoires did not show this.

Worth noting for this clonotype: As yet, its antigen is unknown.

Germline V gene lookup returns CDR1 MNHEY and CDR2 SMNVEV (reference sequence). After removal of 6 bases from V and 4 bases from J, the junction contained 3 bases not matched to a gene. CDR3 size: 13 residues. The cDNA had a unique molecular identifier and a template-switch universal primer site. TCRdb processed the 5' RACE reads anew with MiXCR; each CDR3 protein has one entry. The data show more than 1.5 million distinct CDR3 sequences, under 35% seen once. Healthy Caucasians supplied all donations. The clonotype was recovered from a newborn girl in good health. This chain uses TRBV27 with TRBJ2-5, with 9 bases fitting TRBD1. Sequences were obtained from cord blood. The CDR3 nucleotides read TGTGCCAGCAGAAAACAGGGGGCAGAGACCCAGTACTTC. This translates into CASRKQGAETQYF.